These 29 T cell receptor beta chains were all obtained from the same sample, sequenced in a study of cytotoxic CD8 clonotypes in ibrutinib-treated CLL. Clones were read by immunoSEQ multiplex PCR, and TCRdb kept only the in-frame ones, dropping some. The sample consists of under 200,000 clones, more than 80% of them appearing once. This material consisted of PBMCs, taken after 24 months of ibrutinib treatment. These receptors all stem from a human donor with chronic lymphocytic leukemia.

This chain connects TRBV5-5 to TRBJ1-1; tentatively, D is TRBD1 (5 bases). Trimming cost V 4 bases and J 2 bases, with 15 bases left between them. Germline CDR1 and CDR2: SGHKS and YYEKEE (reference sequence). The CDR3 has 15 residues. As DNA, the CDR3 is TGTGCCAGCAGCCTCCACCCCGGGGGAAACACTGAAGCTTTCTTT. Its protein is CASSLHPGGNTEAFF.

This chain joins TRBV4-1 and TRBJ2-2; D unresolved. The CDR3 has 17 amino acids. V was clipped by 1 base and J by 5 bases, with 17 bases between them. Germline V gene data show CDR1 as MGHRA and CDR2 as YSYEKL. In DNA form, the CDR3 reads TGCGCCAGCAGCCAAGGTGTGTTTACGCCGATTACCGGGGAGCTGTTTTTT. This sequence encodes CASSQGVFTPITGELFF.

This CDR3 reads CSAKEDEKLFF. Here the CDR3 DNA reads TGCAGTGCTAAAGAGGATGAAAAACTGTTTTTT. The chain carries TRBV20-1 and TRBJ1-4; D gene unclear. CDR1 is DFQATT and CDR2 is SNEGSKA in the germline V gene (reference sequence). The CDR3 covers 11 residues. Trimming shortened V by 4 bases and J by 6 bases, and 6 bases separated the two germline ends.

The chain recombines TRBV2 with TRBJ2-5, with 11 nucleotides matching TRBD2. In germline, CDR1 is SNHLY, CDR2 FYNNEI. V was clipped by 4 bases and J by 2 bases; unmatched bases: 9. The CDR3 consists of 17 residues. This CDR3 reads CASSVFSLAGGQETQYF. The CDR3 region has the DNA TGTGCCAGCAGTGTTTTTTCGCTAGCGGGGGGTCAAGAGACCCAGTACTTC.

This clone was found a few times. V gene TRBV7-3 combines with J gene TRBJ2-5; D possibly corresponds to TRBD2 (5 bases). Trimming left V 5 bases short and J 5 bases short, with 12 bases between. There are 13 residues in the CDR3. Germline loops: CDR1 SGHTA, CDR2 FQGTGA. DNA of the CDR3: TGTGCCAGCAGCCTCAGGCCGGGGGAGACCCAGTACTTC. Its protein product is CASSLRPGETQYF.

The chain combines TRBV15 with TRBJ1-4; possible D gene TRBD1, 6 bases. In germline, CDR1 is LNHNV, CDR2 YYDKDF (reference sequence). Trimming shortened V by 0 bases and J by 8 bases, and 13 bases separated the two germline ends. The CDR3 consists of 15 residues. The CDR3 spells CATSREVTGKEKLFF. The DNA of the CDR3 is TGTGCCACCAGCAGAGAAGTCACAGGGAAAGAAAAACTGTTTTTT.

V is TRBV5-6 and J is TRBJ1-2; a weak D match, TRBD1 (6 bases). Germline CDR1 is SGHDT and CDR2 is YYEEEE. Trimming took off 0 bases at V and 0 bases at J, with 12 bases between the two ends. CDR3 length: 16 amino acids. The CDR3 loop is CASSLDGGPANYGYTF. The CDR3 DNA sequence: TGTGCCAGCAGCTTGGATGGGGGCCCCGCTAACTATGGCTACACCTTC.

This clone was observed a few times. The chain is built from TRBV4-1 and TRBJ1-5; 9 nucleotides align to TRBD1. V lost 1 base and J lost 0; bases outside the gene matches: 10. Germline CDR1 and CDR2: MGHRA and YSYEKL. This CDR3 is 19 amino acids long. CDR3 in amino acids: CASSQVAGTGKYSNQPQHF. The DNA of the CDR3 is TGCGCCAGCAGCCAAGTAGCTGGGACAGGGAAATATAGCAATCAGCCCCAGCATTTT.

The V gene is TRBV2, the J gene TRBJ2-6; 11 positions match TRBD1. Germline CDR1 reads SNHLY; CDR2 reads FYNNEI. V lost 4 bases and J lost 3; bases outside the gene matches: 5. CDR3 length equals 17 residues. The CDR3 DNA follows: TGTGCCAGCAGTGTGCGGACAGGGGGCAATGGGGCCAACGTCCTGACTTTC. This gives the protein CASSVRTGGNGANVLTF.

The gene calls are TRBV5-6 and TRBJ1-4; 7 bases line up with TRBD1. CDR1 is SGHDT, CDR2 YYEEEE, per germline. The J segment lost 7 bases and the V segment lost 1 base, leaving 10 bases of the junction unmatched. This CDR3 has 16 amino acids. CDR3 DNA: TGTGCCAGCAGCTTGCAGGGGGGAGGTAGGGCTGAAAAACTGTTTTTT. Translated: CASSLQGGGRAEKLFF.

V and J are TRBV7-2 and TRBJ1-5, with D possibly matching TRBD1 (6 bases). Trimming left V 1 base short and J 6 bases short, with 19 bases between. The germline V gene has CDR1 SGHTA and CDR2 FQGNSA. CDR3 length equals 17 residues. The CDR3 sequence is CASSLVGGVSNGQPQHF. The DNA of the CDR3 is TGTGCCAGCAGCTTAGTTGGGGGCGTGTCGAACGGTCAGCCCCAGCATTTT.

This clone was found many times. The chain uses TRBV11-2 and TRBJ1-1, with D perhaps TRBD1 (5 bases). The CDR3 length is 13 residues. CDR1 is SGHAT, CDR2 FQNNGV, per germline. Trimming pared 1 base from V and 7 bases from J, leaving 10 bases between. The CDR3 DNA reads TGTGCCAGCAGCTTAGTTGGGGGAAATGAAGCTTTCTTT. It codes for CASSLVGGNEAFF. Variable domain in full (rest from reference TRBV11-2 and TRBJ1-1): EAGVAQSPRYKIIEKRQSVAFWCNPISGHATLYWYQQILGQGPKLLIQFQNNGVVDDSQLPKDRFSAERLKGVDSTLKIQPAKLEDSAVYLCASSLVGGNEAFFGQGTRLTVV.

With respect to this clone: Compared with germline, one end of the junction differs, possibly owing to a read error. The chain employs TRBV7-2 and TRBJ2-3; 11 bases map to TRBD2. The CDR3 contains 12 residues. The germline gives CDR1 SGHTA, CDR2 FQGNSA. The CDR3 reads CASSPALAGEVF. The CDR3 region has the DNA TGTGCCAGCAGCCCCGCACTAGCGGGGGAGGTCTTT. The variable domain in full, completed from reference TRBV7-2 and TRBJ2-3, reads GAGVSQSPSNKVTEKGKDVELRCDPISGHTALYWYRQSLGQGLEFLIYFQGNSAPDKSGLPSDRFSAERTGGSVSTLTIQRTQQEDSAVYLCASSPALAGEVFGPGTRLTVL.

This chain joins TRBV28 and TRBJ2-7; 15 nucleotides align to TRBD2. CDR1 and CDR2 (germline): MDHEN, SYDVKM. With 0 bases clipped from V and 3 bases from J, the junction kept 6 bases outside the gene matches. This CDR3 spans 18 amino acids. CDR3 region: CASSLWGTSGRNGYEQYF. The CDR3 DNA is TGTGCCAGCAGTTTATGGGGGACTAGCGGGAGGAATGGCTACGAGCAGTACTTC.

The CDR3 bases are TGTGCCAGCAGCTCCGGACAGGGAAGTCAGCCCCAGCATTTT. This translates into CASSSGQGSQPQHF. V is TRBV7-9 and J is TRBJ1-5; 8 positions match TRBD1. The CDR3 has 14 residues. Germline V gene sequence: CDR1 SEHNR, CDR2 FQNEAQ (reference sequence). The trim removed 4 bases at V and 6 bases at J, leaving 5 bases unmatched.

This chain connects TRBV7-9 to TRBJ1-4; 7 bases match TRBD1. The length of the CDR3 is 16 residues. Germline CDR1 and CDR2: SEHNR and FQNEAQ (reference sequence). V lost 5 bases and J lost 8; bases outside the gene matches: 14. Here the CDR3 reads CASSAWDSPAGEKLFF. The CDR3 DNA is TGTGCCAGCAGCGCGTGGGACAGCCCCGCGGGGGAAAAACTGTTTTTT. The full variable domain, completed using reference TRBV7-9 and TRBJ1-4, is DTGVSQNPRHKITKRGQNVTFRCDPISEHNRLYWYRQTLGQGPEFLTYFQNEAQLEKSRLLSDRFSAERPKGSFSTLEIQRTEQGDSAMYLCASSAWDSPAGEKLFFGSGTQLSVL.

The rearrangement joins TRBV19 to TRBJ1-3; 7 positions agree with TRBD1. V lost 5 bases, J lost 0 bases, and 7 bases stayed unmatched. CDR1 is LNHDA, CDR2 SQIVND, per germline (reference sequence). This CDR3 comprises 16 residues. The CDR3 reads CASSSRQGVSGNTIYF. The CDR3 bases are TGTGCCAGTAGTTCGCGACAGGGTGTCTCTGGAAACACCATATATTTT.

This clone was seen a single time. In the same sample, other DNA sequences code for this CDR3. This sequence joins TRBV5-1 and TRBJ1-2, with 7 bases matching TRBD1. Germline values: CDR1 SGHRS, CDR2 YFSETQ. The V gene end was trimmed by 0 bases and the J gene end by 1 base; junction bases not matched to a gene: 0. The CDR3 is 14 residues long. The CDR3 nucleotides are TGCGCCAGCAGCTTGGGACAGGGTAACTATGGCTACACCTTC. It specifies CASSLGQGNYGYTF.

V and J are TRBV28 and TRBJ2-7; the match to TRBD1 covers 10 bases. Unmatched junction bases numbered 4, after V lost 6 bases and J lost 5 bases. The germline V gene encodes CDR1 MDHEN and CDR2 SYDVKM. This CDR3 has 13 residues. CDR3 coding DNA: TGTGCCAGCAGCCGAGGACAGGGGGACGAGCAGTACTTC. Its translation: CASSRGQGDEQYF.

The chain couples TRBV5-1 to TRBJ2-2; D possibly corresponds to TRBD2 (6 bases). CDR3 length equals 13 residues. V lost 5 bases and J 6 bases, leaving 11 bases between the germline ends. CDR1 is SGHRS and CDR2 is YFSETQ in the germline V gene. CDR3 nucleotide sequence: TGCGCCAGCAGGATAGCGGCGGCCGGGGAGCTGTTTTTT. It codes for CASRIAAAGELFF. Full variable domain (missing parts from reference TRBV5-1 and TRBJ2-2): KAGVTQTPRYLIKTRGQQVTLSCSPISGHRSVSWYQQTPGQGLQFLFEYFSETQRNKGNFPGRFSGRQFSNSRSEMNVSTLELGDSALYLCASRIAAAGELFFGEGSRLTVL.

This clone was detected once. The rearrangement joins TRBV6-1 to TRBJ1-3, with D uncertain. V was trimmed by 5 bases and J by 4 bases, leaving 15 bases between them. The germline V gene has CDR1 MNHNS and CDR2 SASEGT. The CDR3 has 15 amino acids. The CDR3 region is CASSFRGIRGNTIYF. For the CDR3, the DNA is TGTGCCAGCAGTTTTCGGGGAATCAGGGGAAACACCATATATTTT.

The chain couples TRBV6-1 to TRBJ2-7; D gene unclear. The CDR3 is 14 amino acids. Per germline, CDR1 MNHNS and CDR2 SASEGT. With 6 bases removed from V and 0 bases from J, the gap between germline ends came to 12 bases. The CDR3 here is CASRPTASSYEQYF. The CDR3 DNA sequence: TGTGCCAGCAGGCCGACGGCGAGCTCCTACGAGCAGTACTTC.

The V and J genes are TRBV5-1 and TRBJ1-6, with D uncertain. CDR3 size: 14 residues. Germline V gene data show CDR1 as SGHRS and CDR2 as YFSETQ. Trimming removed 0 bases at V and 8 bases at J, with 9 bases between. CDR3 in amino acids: CASSLGVGDSPLHF. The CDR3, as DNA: TGCGCCAGCAGCTTGGGTGTCGGGGATTCACCCCTCCACTTT.

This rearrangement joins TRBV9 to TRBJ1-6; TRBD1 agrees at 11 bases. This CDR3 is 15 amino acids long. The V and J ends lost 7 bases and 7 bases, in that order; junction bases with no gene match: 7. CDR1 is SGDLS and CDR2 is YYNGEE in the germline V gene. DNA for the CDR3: TGTGCCAGCCAGGCCGGGACAGGGGGAAATTCACCCCTCCACTTT. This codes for CASQAGTGGNSPLHF.

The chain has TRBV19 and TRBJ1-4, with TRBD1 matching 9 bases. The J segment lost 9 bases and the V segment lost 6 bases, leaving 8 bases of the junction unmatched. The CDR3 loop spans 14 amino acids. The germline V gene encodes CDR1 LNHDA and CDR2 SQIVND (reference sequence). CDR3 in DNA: TGTGCCAGTAGACCGGGACAGGGTAGAAAAAAACTGTTTTTT. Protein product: CASRPGQGRKKLFF.

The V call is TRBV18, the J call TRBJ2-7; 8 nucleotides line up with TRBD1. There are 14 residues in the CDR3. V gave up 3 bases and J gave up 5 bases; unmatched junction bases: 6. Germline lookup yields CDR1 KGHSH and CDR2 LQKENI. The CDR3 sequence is CASSPQQGANEQYF. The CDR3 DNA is TGTGCCAGCTCACCGCAGCAGGGGGCTAACGAGCAGTACTTC.

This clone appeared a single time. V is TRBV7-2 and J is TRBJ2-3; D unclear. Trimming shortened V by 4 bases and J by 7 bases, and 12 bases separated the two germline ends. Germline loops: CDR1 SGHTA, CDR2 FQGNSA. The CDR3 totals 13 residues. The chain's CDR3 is CASSSLIIHTQYF. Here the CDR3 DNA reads TGTGCCAGCAGCTCCCTGATCATCCATACGCAGTATTTT.

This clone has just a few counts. The CDR3, as DNA: TGTGCCAGTTGTGACAGGAATGTACCCTACGAGCAGTACTTC. As protein: CASCDRNVPYEQYF. J is TRBJ2-7 and V is TRBV19; D might be TRBD1 (6 bases). Trimming took 8 bases from V and 2 from J, leaving 16 bases between them. This CDR3 contains 14 residues. From germline, CDR1 is LNHDA and CDR2 SQIVND (reference sequence).

The CDR3 DNA follows: TGCGCCAGCAGCCCAGTCCGGGGGATAGCTGAAGCTTTCTTT. Amino acids: CASSPVRGIAEAFF. V is TRBV10-1 and J is TRBJ1-1; tentatively, D is TRBD1 (5 bases). CDR1 is WNHNN and CDR2 is SYGVQD in the germline V gene (reference sequence). CDR3 length: 14 amino acids. The V end lost 6 bases, the J end lost 6 bases, and 17 bases lay between the germline ends.